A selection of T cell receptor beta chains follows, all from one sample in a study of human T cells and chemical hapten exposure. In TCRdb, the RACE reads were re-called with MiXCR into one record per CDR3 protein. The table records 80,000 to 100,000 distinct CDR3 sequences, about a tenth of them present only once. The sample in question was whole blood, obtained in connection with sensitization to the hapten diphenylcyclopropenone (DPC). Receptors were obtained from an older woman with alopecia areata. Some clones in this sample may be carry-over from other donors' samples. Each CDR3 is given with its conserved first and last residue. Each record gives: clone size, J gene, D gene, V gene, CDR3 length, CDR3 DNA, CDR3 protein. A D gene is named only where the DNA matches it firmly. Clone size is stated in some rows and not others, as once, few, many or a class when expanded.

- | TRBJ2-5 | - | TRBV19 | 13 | TGTGCCAGTAGTCTCGGCCCCGGAGAGACCCAGTACTTC | CASSLGPGETQYF
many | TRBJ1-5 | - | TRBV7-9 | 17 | TGTGCCAGCAGCCCGAGCTGGGGAGCGGAAGACAATCAGCCCCAGCATTTT | CASSPSWGAEDNQPQHF
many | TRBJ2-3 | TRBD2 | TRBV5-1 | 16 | TGCGCCAGCAGCTTGGGGACCACTAGCGGAGGAGATACGCAGTATTTT | CASSLGTTSGGDTQYF
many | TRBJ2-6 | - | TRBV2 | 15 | TGTGCCAGCAGCCCAGGGTACTCTGGGGCCAACGTCCTGACTTTC | CASSPGYSGANVLTF
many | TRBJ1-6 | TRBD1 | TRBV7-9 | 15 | TGTGCCAGCAGCCCACGGGACAGGAATAATTCACCCCTCCACTTT | CASSPRDRNNSPLHF
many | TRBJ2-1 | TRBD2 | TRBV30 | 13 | TGTGCCTGGATGTGGGGGGGGACCAATGAGCAGTTCTTC | CAWMWGGTNEQFF
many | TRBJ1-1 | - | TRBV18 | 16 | TGTGCCAGCTCACCACGGAGGGGCGACGAGGGAACTGAAGCTTTCTTT | CASSPRRGDEGTEAFF
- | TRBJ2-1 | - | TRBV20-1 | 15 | TGCAGTGCTTCGCAACCCCCCGGGACCTACAATGAGCAGTTCTTC | CSASQPPGTYNEQFF
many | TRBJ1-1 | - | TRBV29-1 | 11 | TGCAGCGGTCGACAGAGCACTGAAGCTTTCTTT | CSGRQSTEAFF
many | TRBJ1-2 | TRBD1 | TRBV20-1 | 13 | TGCAGTGCTAGAGCCGGGACAGGGTTTGGCTACACCTTC | CSARAGTGFGYTF
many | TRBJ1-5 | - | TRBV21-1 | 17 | TGTGCCAGCAGCAAAATCGGGAGTAGGAGGGGCAATCAGCCCCAGCATTTT | CASSKIGSRRGNQPQHF
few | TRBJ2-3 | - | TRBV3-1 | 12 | TGTGCCAGCAGCCCACACAGGGCCGAGCAGTATTTT | CASSPHRAEQYF
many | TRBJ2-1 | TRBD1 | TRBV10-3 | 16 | TGTGCCATCAGTGAGTGGACAGGGAGACGGGACAATGAGCAGTTCTTC | CAISEWTGRRDNEQFF
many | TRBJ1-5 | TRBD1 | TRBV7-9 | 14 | TGTGCCAGCAGCCGACAGGGAAGCAATCAGCCCCAGCATTTT | CASSRQGSNQPQHF
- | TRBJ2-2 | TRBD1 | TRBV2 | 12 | TGTGCCAGCAGCTACGACAGGGTGGAGCTGTTTTTT | CASSYDRVELFF
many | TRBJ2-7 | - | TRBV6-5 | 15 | TGTGCCAGCAGTTACTCGATGGGGTCTGACTACGAGCAGTACTTC | CASSYSMGSDYEQYF
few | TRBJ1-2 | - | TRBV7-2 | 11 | TGTGCCAGCAGCTTTTATTATGGCTACACCTTC | CASSFYYGYTF
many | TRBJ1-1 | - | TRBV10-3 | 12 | TGTGCCATCAGTGACATGAACACTGAAGCTTTCTTT | CAISDMNTEAFF
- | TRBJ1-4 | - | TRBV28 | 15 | TGTGCCAGCAGTCCAAGGTTAGCCCGGGGTGAAAAACTGTTTTTT | CASSPRLARGEKLFF
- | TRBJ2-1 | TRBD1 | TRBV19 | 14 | TGTGCCAGTAGTAAGACAGGGTCTCGGAATGAGCAGTTCTTC | CASSKTGSRNEQFF
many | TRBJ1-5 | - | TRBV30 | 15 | TGTGCCTACGGGGGGGATTATGCGAGCAATCAGCCCCAGCATTTT | CAYGGDYASNQPQHF
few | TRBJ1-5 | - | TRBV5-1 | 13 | TGCGCCAGCAGCCACCCCAAAAATCAGCCCCAGCATTTT | CASSHPKNQPQHF
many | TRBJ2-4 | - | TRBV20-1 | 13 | TGCAGTGCTAGAGGACTAGCCAAAAACATTCAGTACTTC | CSARGLAKNIQYF
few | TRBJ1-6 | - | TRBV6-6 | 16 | TGTGCCAGCAGTTACTCGATAGTCAGGGGAAATTCACCCCTCCACTTT | CASSYSIVRGNSPLHF
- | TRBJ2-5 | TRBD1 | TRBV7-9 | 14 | TGTGCCAGCAGCCTTAGACAGGGACAAGAGACCCAGTACTTC | CASSLRQGQETQYF
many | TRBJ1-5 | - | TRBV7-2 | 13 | TGTGCCAGCAGCGTACAGATGAATCAGCCCCAGCATTTT | CASSVQMNQPQHF
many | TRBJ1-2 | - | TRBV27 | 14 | TGTGCCAGCAGTTTATTACAGGAGGGGTATGGCTACACCTTC | CASSLLQEGYGYTF
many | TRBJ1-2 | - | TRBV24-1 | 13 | TGTGCCACCAGTGACCACAGATCGTATGGCTACACCTTC | CATSDHRSYGYTF
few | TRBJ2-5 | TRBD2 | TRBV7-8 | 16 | TGTGCCAGCAGCTTAGAACGCAGCGGGGGAGGCGAGACCCAGTACTTC | CASSLERSGGGETQYF
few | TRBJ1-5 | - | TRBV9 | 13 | TGTGCCAGCAGCCTGTACGTGAATCAGCCCCAGCATTTT | CASSLYVNQPQHF
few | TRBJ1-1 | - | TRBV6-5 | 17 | TGTGCCAGCAGTTACTCCTTTTCCCTGGAAATGAACACTGAAGCTTTCTTT | CASSYSFSLEMNTEAFF
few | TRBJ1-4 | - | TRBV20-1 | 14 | TGCAGTGCTAACAGGGCCCCGCTGGGTGAAAAACTGTTTTTT | CSANRAPLGEKLFF
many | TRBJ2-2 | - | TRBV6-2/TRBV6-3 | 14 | TGTGCCAGTGGACGGTTACTGAACACCGGGGAGCTGTTTTTT | CASGRLLNTGELFF
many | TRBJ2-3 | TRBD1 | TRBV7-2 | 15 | TGTGCCAGCAGCCGACTCCGGACAGGGCCAGATACGCAGTATTTT | CASSRLRTGPDTQYF
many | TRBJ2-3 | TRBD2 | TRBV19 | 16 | TGTGCCAGTAGTCTGGAGACTAGCGGGGGGGCCGGTACGCAGTATTTT | CASSLETSGGAGTQYF
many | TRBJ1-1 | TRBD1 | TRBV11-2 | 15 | TGTGCCAGCAGCCCAGGACAGGGTGTCGGAACTGAAGCTTTCTTT | CASSPGQGVGTEAFF
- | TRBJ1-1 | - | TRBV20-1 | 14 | TGCAGTGCTAGAGACCTTGCATTGAACACTGAAGCTTTCTTT | CSARDLALNTEAFF
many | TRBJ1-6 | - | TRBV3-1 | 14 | TGTGCCAGCAGCCAAGGTCCCCTAGGTTCACCCCTCCACTTT | CASSQGPLGSPLHF
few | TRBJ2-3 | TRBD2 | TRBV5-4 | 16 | TGTGCCAGCACAACACGACTAGCGGGGAACACAGATACGCAGTATTTT | CASTTRLAGNTDTQYF
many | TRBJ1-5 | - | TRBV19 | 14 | TGTGCCAGTAGCGGGTCTTACCTTAATCAGCCCCAGCATTTT | CASSGSYLNQPQHF
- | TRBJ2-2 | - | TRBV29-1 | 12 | TGCAGCGTTAAAGCCGACACCGGGGAGCTGTTTTTT | CSVKADTGELFF
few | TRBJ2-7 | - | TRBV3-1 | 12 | TGTGCCAGCAGCCAAGAAGGGTACGAGCAGTACTTC | CASSQEGYEQYF
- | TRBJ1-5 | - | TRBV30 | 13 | TGTGCCTGGAGTGCGGGGCCGATGCAGCCCCAGCATTTT | CAWSAGPMQPQHF
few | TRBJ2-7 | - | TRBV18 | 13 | TGTGCCAGCTCACCACTGGGCGGGGACGAGCAGTACTTC | CASSPLGGDEQYF
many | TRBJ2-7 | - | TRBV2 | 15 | TGTGCCAGCAGTGAATGGCAGGGGAGCTCCTACGAGCAGTACTTC | CASSEWQGSSYEQYF
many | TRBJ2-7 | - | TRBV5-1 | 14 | TGCGCCAGCAGCTTGCTTTATGTGGAAAACGAGCAGTACTTC | CASSLLYVENEQYF
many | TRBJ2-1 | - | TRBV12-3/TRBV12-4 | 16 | TGTGCCAGCAGCCCCCTGTTGGGTTTGTCCTACAATGAGCAGTTCTTC | CASSPLLGLSYNEQFF
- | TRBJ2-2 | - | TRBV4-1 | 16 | TGCGCCAGCAGCCCTTTCCTGACAGCGAACACCGGGGAGCTGTTTTTT | CASSPFLTANTGELFF
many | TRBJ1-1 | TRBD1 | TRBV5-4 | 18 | TGTGCCAGCAGTCAACGACCGGGACAGGGTGGAGGAGTCACTGAAGCTTTCTTT | CASSQRPGQGGGVTEAFF
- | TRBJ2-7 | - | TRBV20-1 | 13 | TGCAGTGCTAGTGAAGGGGGGCCTGACGAGCAGTACTTC | CSASEGGPDEQYF
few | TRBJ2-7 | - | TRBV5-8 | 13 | TGTGCCAGCAGCCTTATAAACTCCTACGAGCAGTACTTC | CASSLINSYEQYF
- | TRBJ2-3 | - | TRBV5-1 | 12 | TGCGCCAGCAGCTTCCATGGAGATACGCAGTATTTT | CASSFHGDTQYF
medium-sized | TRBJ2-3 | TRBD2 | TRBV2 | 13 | TGTGCCAGCAGCGGGGGGGCCTCAGATACGCAGTATTTT | CASSGGASDTQYF
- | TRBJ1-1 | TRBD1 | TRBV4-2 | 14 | TGTGTCAGCAGAACCGGGACAGGGAACACTGAAGCTTTCTTT | CVSRTGTGNTEAFF
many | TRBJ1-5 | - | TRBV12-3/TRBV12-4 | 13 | TGTGCCAGCAGCTGGGGTTTCGGTCAGCCCCAGCATTTT | CASSWGFGQPQHF
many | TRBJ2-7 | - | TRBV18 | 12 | TGTGCCAGCTCACCACCTTACTACGAGCAGTACTTC | CASSPPYYEQYF
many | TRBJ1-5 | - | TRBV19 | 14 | TGTGCCAGTAGTATCCACCTCTCCACTGGGCCCCAGCATTTT | CASSIHLSTGPQHF
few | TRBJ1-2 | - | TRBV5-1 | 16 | TGCGCCAGCAGCTTCTCCACGAGACTGGATGGCTATGGCTACACCTTC | CASSFSTRLDGYGYTF